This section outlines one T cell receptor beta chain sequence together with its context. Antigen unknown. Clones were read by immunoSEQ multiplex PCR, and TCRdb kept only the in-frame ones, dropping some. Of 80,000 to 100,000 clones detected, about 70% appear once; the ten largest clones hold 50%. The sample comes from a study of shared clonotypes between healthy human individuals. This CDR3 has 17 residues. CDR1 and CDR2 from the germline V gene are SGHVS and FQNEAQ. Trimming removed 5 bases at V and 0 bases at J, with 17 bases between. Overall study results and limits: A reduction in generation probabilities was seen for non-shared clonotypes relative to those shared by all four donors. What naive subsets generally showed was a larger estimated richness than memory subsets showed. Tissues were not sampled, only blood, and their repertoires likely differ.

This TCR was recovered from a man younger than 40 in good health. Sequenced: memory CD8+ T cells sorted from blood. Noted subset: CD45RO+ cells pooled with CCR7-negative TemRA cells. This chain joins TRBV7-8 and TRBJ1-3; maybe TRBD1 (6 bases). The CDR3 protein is CASSGTSDSLSGNTIYF. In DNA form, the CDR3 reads TGTGCCAGCAGCGGGACATCAGACAGCCTCTCTGGAAACACCATATATTTT.